This TCR beta chain was identified in a study of blood T cell repertoires in COVID-19. Study information: T cells, B-cell-depleted T cells, or PBMCs supplied cDNA or gDNA.

The V segment lost 8 bases and the J segment 4 bases; nucleotides outside the gene matches: 27. The CDR3 loop spans 22 amino acids. Germline V gene sequence: CDR1 MNHEY, CDR2 SVGEGT. Measured with immunoSEQ multiplex PCR; TCRdb has only the in-frame clones, and not every one. The sample contains about 110,000 clones, 88% of which appear only once. This clonotype was obtained from a human donor in a cohort sampled during active COVID-19. Material: peripheral blood. The chain joins TRBV6-2 or TRBV6-3 to TRBJ2-5; 14 positions match TRBD2. The CDR3 nucleotides read TGTGCCAGCCGCCCTTGGTCCAATAACCTACCGGGACTAGCGGGGGACCCAGAGACCCAGTACTTC. Amino acid sequence: CASRPWSNNLPGLAGDPETQYF.